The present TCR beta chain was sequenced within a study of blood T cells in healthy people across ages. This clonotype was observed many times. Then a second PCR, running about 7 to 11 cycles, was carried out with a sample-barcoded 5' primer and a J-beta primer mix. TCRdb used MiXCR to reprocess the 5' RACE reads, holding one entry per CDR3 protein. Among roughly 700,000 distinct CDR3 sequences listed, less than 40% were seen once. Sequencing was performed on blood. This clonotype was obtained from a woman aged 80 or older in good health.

The CDR3 region is CASSGRDRVYHTEAFF. CDR3 nucleotide sequence: TGTGCCAGCAGTGGCCGGGACAGGGTGTACCACACTGAAGCTTTCTTT. The V gene is TRBV12-3 or TRBV12-4, the J gene TRBJ1-1, with 9 bases lining up with TRBD1. The J segment lost 3 bases and the V segment lost 5 bases, leaving 10 bases of the junction unmatched. The CDR3 contains 16 residues.